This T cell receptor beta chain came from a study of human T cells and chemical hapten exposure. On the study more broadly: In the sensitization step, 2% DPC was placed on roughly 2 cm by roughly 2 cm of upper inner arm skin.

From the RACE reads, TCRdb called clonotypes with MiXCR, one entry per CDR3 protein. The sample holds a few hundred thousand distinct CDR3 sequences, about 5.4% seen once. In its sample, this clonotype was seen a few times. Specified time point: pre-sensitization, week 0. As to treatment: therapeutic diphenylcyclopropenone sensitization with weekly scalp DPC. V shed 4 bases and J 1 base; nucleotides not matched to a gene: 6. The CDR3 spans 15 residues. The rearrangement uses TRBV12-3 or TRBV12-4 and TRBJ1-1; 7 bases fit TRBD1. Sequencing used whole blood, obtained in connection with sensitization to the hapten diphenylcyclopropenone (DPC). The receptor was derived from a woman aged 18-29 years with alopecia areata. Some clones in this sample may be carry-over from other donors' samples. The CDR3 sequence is CASSSMGQSNTEAFF. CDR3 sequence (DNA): TGTGCCAGCAGTTCCATGGGACAGTCGAACACTGAAGCTTTCTTT.